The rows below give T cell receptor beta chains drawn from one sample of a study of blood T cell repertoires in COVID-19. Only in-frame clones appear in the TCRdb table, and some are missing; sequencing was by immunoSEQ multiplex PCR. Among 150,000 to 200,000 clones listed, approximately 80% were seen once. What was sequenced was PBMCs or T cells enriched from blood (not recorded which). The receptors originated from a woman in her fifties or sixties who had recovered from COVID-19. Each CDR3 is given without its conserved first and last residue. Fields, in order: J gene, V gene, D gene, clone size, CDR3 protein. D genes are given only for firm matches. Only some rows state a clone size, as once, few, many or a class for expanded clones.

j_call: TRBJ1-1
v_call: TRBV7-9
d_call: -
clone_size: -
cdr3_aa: ASNGQGLLGAF

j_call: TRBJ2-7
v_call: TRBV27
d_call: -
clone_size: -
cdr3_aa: ASRGSRGGAYEQY

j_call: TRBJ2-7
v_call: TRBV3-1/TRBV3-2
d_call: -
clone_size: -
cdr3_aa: ASSFRTGISYEQY

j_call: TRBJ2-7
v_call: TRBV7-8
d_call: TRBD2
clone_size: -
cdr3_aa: ASSVLAGASYEQY

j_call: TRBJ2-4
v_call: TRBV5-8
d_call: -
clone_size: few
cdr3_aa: ASSWDSG

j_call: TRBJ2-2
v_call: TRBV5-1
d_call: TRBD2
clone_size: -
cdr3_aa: ASSFREGPNTGELF

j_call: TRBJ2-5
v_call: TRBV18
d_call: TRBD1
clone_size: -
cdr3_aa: ASSPPGRGSETQY

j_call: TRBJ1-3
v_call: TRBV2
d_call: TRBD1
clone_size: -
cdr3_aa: ASEDQWGQGSSGNTIY

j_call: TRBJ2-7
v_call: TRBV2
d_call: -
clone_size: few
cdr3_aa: ASSESAGKFYEQY

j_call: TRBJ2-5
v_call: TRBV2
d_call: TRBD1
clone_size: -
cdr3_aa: ASSGDRGRETQY

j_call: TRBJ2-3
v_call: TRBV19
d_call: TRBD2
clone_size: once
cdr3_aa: ASRLAGGDTQY

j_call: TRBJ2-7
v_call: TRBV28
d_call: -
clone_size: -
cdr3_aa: ASSLAGFAYEQY

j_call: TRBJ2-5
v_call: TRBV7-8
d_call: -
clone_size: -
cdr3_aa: ASSFEAVGMETQY

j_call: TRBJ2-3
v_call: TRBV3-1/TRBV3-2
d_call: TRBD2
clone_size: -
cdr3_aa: ASSQETSGSTDTQY

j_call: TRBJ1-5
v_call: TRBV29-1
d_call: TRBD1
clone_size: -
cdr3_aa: SVGTGPGEGNQPQH

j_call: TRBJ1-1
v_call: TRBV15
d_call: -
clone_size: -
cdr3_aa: ATSGLWNTEAF

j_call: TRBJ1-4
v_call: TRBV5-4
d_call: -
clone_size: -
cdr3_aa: ASSPSGGPNEKLF

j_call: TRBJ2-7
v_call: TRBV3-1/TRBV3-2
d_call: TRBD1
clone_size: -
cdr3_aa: ASSQDGTGDYEQY

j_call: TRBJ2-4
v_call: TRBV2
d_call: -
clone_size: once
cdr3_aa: ASSEGTSWASGAKNIQY

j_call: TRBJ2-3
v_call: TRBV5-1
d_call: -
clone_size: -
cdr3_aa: ASSLRGGTTTDTQY

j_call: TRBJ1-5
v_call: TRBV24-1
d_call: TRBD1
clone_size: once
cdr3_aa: ATSDDRGGSQPQH

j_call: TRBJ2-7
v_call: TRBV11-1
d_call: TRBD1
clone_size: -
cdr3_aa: ASSLEAGGTNEQY

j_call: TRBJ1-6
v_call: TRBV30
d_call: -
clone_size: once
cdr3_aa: AWRDNRQGLH

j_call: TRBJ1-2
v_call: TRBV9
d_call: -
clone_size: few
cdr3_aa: ASSASAVRRRGYT

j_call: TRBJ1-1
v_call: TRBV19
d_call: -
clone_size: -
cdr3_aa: ASSREARSGPS

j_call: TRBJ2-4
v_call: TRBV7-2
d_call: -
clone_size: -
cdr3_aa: ASSLGSRIAKNIQY

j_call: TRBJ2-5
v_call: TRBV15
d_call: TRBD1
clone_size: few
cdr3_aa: ATSRGPGGMETQY

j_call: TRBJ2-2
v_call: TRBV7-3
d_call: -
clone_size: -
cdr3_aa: ASSLTRNTGELF